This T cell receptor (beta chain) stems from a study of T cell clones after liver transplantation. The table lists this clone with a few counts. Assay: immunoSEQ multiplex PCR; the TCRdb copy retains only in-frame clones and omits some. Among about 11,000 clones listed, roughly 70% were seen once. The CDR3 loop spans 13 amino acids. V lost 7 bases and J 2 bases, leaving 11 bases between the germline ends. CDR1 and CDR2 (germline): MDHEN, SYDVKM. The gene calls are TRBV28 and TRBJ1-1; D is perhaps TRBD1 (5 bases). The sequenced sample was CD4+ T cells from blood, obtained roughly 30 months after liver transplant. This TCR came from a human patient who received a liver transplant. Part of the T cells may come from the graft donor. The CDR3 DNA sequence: TGTGCCAGCATGGTAAGGGGAAACACTGAAGCTTTCTTT. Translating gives CASMVRGNTEAFF.